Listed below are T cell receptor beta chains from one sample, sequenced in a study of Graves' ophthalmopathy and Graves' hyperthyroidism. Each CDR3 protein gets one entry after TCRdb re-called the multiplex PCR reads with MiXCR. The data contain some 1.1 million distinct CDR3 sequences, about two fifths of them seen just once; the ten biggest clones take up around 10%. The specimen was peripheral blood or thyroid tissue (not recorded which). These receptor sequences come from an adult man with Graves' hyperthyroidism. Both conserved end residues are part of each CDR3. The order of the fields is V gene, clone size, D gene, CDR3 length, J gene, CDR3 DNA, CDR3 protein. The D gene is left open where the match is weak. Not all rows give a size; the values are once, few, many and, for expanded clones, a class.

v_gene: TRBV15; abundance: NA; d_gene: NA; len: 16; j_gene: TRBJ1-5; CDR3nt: TGTGCCACCAGCAGCCAAAGCGGGAATAGCAATCAGCCCCAGCATTTT; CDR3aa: CATSSQSGNSNQPQHF
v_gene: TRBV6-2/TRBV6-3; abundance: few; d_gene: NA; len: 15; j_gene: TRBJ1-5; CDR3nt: TGTGCCAGCAGTTACGGCAGGACATACAATCAGCCCCAGCATTTT; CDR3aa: CASSYGRTYNQPQHF
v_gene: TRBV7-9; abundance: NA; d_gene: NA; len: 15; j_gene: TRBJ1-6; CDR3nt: TGTGCCAGCAGATTAACGGTGACAGTCAATTCGGGCCTCCACTTT; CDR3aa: CASRLTVTVNSGLHF
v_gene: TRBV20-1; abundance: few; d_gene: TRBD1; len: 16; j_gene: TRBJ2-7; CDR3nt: TGCAGTGCTAGATCCGGGGGACAGGGCATCTCCTACGAGCAGTACTTC; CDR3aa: CSARSGGQGISYEQYF
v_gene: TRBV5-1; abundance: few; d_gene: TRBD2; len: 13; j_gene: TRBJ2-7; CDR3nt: TGCGCCAGCAAGGGCGGGGGGGCCTACGAGCAGTACTTC; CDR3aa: CASKGGGAYEQYF
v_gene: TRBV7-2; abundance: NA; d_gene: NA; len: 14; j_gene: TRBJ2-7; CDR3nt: TGTGCCAGCAGCGAGCAGGGTACCTCCTACGAGCAGTACTTC; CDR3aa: CASSEQGTSYEQYF
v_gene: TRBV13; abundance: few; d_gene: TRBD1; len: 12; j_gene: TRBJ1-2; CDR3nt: TGTGCCAGCAGCCCGGGACAGCTTTCCTACACCTTC; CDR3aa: CASSPGQLSYTF
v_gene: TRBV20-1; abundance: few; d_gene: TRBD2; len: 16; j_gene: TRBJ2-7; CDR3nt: TGCAGTGCTAGAGATACTAGCGGGAGGAGCTCCTACGAGCAGTACTTC; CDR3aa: CSARDTSGRSSYEQYF
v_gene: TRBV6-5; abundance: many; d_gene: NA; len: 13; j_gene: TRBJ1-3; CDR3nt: TGTGCCACCAAACCCTTTGGAGGAGACACCATATATTTT; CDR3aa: CATKPFGGDTIYF
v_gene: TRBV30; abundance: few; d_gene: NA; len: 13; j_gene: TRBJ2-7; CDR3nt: TGTGCCTGGAGTTTGGGAGCTACGCGCGAGCAGTACTTC; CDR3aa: CAWSLGATREQYF
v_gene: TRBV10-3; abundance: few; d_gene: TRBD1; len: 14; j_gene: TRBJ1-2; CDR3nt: TGTGCCATCAGTGCAGGACAGGGAGTCTATGGCTACACCTTC; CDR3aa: CAISAGQGVYGYTF
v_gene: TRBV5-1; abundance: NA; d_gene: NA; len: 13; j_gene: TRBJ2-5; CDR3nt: TGCGCCACCTCCAGGCAGGGCCCGGAGACCCAGTACTTC; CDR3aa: CATSRQGPETQYF
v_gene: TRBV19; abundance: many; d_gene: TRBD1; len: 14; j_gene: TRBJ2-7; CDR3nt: TGTGCCAGTAGTCGTGACAGGGATCAGGACGAGCAGTACTTC; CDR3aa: CASSRDRDQDEQYF
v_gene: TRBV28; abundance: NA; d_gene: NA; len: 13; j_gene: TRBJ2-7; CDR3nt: TGTGCCAGCAGTTTACTAGGGGGGGGCGAGCAGTACTTC; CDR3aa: CASSLLGGGEQYF
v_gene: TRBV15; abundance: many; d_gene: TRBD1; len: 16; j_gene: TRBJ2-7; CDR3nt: TGTGCCACCAGCAGAGATAGATCAGGGGGCAGGGACGAGCAGTACTTC; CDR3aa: CATSRDRSGGRDEQYF
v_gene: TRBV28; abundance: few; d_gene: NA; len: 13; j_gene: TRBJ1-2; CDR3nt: TGTGCCAGCAACCTGGACGGACGCTATGGCTACACCTTC; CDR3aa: CASNLDGRYGYTF
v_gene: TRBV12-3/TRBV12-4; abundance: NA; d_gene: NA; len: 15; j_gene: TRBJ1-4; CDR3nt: TGTGCCAGCAGTTTTTGGAGGGGCGAAAATGAAAAACTGTTTTTT; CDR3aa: CASSFWRGENEKLFF
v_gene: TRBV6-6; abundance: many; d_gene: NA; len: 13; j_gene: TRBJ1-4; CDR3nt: TGTGCCAGCAGTCCTGGAAGAAATGAAAAACTGTTTTTT; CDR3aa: CASSPGRNEKLFF
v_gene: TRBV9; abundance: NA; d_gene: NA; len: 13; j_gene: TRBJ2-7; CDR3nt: TGTGCCGGCAGCGTAGGGGGTGGGTACGAGCAGTACTTC; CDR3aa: CAGSVGGGYEQYF
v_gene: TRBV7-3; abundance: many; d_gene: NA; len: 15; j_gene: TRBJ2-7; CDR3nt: TGTGCCAGCAGCTTAACGTATGGCAACTTCTACGAGCAGTACTTC; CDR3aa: CASSLTYGNFYEQYF
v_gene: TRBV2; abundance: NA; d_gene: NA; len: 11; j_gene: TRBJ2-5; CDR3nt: TGTGCCAGCAGTGAGGGTCAGACCCAGTACTTC; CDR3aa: CASSEGQTQYF
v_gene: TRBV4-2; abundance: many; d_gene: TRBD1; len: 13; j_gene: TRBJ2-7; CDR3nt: TGTGCCAGCAGACCCACAGGGGGCGTCGAGCAGTACTTC; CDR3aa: CASRPTGGVEQYF
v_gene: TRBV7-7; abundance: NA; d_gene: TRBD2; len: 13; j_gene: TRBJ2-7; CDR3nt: TGTGCCAGCAGCACCGGGACTAGCGCCGAGCAGTACTTC; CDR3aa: CASSTGTSAEQYF
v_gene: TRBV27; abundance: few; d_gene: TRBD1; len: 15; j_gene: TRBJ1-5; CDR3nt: TGTGCCAGCAGCAGCGGACAGGCGCTCCGGGAGCCCCAGCATTTT; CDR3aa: CASSSGQALREPQHF
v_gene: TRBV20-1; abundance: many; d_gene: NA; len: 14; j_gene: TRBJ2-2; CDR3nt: TGCAGTGCTAGAGATTTTCAAGGAGCCGGGGAGCTGTTTTTT; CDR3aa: CSARDFQGAGELFF
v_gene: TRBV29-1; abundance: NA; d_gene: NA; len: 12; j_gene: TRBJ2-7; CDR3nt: TGCAGCGTTGGAAGGGGAGCTTCCGAGCAGTACTTC; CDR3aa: CSVGRGASEQYF